These 4 T cell receptor beta chains were sequenced from one sample in a study of blood T cell repertoires in COVID-19. Here immunoSEQ multiplex PCR was the method, and the copy in TCRdb shows in-frame clones only, minus some. The table has about 250,000 clones, around 90% seen once. Source material: peripheral blood. The source of these receptors is a woman aged 55-69 years with COVID-19, enrolled during active disease.

The J gene is TRBJ1-2, the V gene TRBV7-9; D unclear. V lost 5 bases and J lost 4, with 14 bases in between. The CDR3 sequence is 14 residues long. Germline V lookup: CDR1 SEHNR, CDR2 FQNEAQ (reference sequence). CDR3 loop: CASSHAGSIYGYTF. The DNA of the CDR3 is TGTGCCAGCAGCCACGCGGGGAGCATCTATGGCTACACCTTC. Looking up the rest from reference TRBV7-9 and TRBJ1-2 gives the full variable domain: DTGVSQNPRHKITKRGQNVTFRCDPISEHNRLYWYRQTLGQGPEFLTYFQNEAQLEKSRLLSDRFSAERPKGSFSTLEIQRTEQGDSAMYLCASSHAGSIYGYTFGSGTRLTVV.

The V call is TRBV4-3, the J call TRBJ2-1; TRBD1 agrees at 10 bases. The trim removed 0 bases at V and 2 bases at J, leaving 4 bases unmatched. The CDR3 totals 17 residues. Germline CDR1 and CDR2: LGHNA and YSLEER. CDR3 coding DNA: TGCGCCAGCAGCCAAGATGGGACAGGGGTCGCCTACAATGAGCAGTTCTTC. As protein: CASSQDGTGVAYNEQFF.

The chain employs TRBV11-2 and TRBJ2-1; TRBD1 matches 9 bases. Germline V gene data show CDR1 as SGHAT and CDR2 as FQNNGV. With V trimmed by 5 bases and J by 6 bases, 11 bases remained unmatched. The CDR3 spans 16 residues. The CDR3 nucleotides read TGTGCCAGCAGCCGGGGACAGGGTAAGCCCGCCAATGAGCAGTTCTTC. It is translated as CASSRGQGKPANEQFF.

The rearrangement links TRBV19 to TRBJ1-2; 7 bases are a match to TRBD1. CDR1 and CDR2 (germline): LNHDA, SQIVND (reference sequence). CDR3 length: 14 residues. The trim removed 2 bases at V and 4 bases at J, leaving 4 bases unmatched. This chain's CDR3 is CASSIPTGSYGYTF. Written as DNA, the CDR3 is TGTGCCAGTAGTATACCGACAGGGAGCTATGGCTACACCTTC.